These 24 T cell receptor beta chains share one sample of origin, sequenced in a study of beta chain bispecific antibodies for T cell cancers. Whole-study findings and limits: Normal T cells contributed less of the targeted TRBV signal than the leukemia cells did.

These receptors have no known antigen. From the 5' RACE reads, TCRdb called clonotypes with MiXCR, one entry per CDR3 protein. The sample carries 20,000 to 25,000 distinct CDR3 sequences, around 2.4% recorded once. Expansion lasted 2 to 4 days, with either anti-CD3 antibody OKT3 or CD3/CD28 beads. The sequenced sample consisted of healthy donor T cells cultured with leukemia cells. Receptors were obtained from a human donor in good health. Some clones in this sample may be carry-over from other donors' samples.

The J gene is TRBJ1-3, the V gene TRBV30, with TRBD1 matching 7 bases. The trim removed 2 bases at V and 3 bases at J, leaving 4 bases unmatched. The CDR3 covers 14 residues. CDR1 and CDR2 from the germline V gene are GTSNPN and SVGIG (reference sequence). The CDR3 is CAWSSGGYGNTIYF. CDR3 in DNA: TGTGCCTGGAGTTCAGGGGGATATGGAAACACCATATATTTT.

There are many counts of this clonotype. The V call is TRBV28, the J call TRBJ2-5; TRBD1 matches 7 bases. CDR3 length: 14 residues. CDR1 is MDHEN, CDR2 SYDVKM, per germline. The trim removed 6 bases at V and 6 bases at J, leaving 10 bases unmatched. The CDR3 coding sequence is TGTGCCAGCAGGGCGACAGGGTCTCCGAAGACCCAGTACTTC. Translating gives CASRATGSPKTQYF.

This clonotype was detected ten times or more. V and J are TRBV9 and TRBJ1-1; D uncertain. The CDR3 runs 13 residues. Trimming removed 0 bases at V and 6 bases at J, with 9 bases between. Germline CDR1 and CDR2: SGDLS and YYNGEE. Here the CDR3 DNA reads TGTGCCAGCAGCGTAGTGACGTCGGCTGAAGCTTTCTTT. Its translation is CASSVVTSAEAFF.

The chain uses TRBV25-1 and TRBJ2-7; 10 bases match TRBD1. Looked up from germline, CDR1 is MGHDK and CDR2 is SYGVNS. V shed 6 bases and J 6 bases; nucleotides not matched to a gene: 8. The CDR3 consists of 14 residues. This CDR3 reads CASSQDRGVREQYF. The CDR3 nucleotides are TGTGCCAGCAGCCAGGACAGGGGGGTACGCGAGCAGTACTTC.

This clonotype came up many times. V is TRBV3-1 and J is TRBJ2-5; D not certain. V lost 1 base and J lost 4, with 13 bases in between. Germline V gives CDR1 LGHDT, CDR2 YNNKEL (reference sequence). This CDR3 has 15 amino acids. The CDR3 loop is CASSQGSSFIETQYF. The CDR3 DNA sequence: TGTGCCAGCAGCCAAGGCTCGAGTTTTATAGAGACCCAGTACTTC.

This clonotype was detected many times. The J gene is TRBJ1-5, the V gene TRBV15; a possible D gene is TRBD1 (5 bases). V lost 6 bases and J lost 3, with 15 bases in between. Germline-derived CDR1 and CDR2 are LNHNV and YYDKDF (reference sequence). There are 15 residues in the CDR3. CDR3 in DNA: TGTGCCACCAGTAAGCCGGGACTGCTCAATCAGCCCCAGCATTTT. As protein: CATSKPGLLNQPQHF.

This clonotype was counted many times. This chain joins TRBV4-2 and TRBJ2-5; 14 bases line up with TRBD2. The CDR3 contains 16 residues. CDR1 and CDR2 from the germline V gene are LGHNA and YNFKEQ. Trimming at V came to 4 bases and at J to 3 bases, leaving 4 bases not matched to a gene. This CDR3 is CASSLGLAGGKETQYF. The DNA of the CDR3 is TGTGCCAGCAGCCTCGGACTAGCGGGGGGAAAAGAGACCCAGTACTTC.

In this sample, this clonotype turned up many times. This chain links TRBV12-3 or TRBV12-4 with TRBJ1-1; tentative D call: TRBD1 (5 bases). The V end was cut by 6 bases, the J end by 4 bases, with 15 bases between. The CDR3 extends over 14 amino acids. CDR3 bases: TGTGCCAGCAGCCTCGGGACCGGGAGCACTGAAGCTTTCTTT. The encoded protein is CASSLGTGSTEAFF.

This clonotype came up many times. The chain recombines TRBV5-1 with TRBJ2-3; 8 bases are a match to TRBD1. The V gene end was trimmed by 4 bases and the J gene end by 4 bases; junction bases not matched to a gene: 5. The CDR3 covers 14 residues. Germline V lookup: CDR1 SGHRS, CDR2 YFSETQ. The CDR3 reads CASSPDRAPDTQYF. The CDR3 bases are TGCGCCAGCAGCCCGGACAGGGCCCCAGATACGCAGTATTTT.

This clonotype is medium-sized within its sample. The J gene is TRBJ2-5, the V gene TRBV28, with D perhaps TRBD2 (5 bases). This CDR3 has 14 amino acids. Per germline, CDR1 MDHEN and CDR2 SYDVKM. Deletions cut 6 bases from V and 1 base from J, with 12 bases between. CDR3 sequence: CASRADGPQETQYF. In DNA form, the CDR3 reads TGTGCCAGCAGAGCGGACGGGCCCCAAGAGACCCAGTACTTC.

This clonotype showed up many times. The chain couples TRBV28 to TRBJ1-4; 7 bases align to TRBD1. The V gene end was trimmed by 6 bases and the J gene end by 16 bases; junction bases not matched to a gene: 8. This CDR3 is 11 amino acids long. CDR1 is MDHEN, CDR2 SYDVKM, per germline. The CDR3 sequence is CASSGQQGEFF. The CDR3 region has the DNA TGTGCCAGCAGCGGCCAGCAGGGGGAGTTTTTT.

In the case of this clonotype: Since the CDR3 does not end with the conserved phenylalanine or tryptophan, this likely comes from a read error. The chain uses TRBV7-6 and TRBJ2-3, with TRBD2 matching 11 bases. Germline values: CDR1 SGHVS, CDR2 FNYEAQ. The CDR3 extends over 15 amino acids. The V gene end was trimmed by 5 bases and the J gene end by 8 bases; junction bases not matched to a gene: 9. CDR3 in DNA: TGTGCCAGCAGCCTTACTAGCGGGGGCACTAGTACGCAGTATCCT. It is translated as CASSLTSGGTSTQYP.

This clonotype was detected a few times. V is TRBV7-8 and J is TRBJ2-1, with D perhaps TRBD2 (5 bases). The V end lost 3 bases, the J end lost 7 bases, and 19 bases lay between the germline ends. This CDR3 spans 16 amino acids. Germline V CDR1 and CDR2: SGHVS, FQNEAQ. This chain's CDR3 is CASSLEETTPINEQFF. As DNA, the CDR3 is TGTGCCAGCAGCTTGGAGGAGACAACCCCGATTAATGAGCAGTTCTTC.

This clonotype was observed at least ten times. The J gene is TRBJ2-5, the V gene TRBV5-1; possible D gene TRBD2, 7 bases. CDR3 length equals 18 residues. Germline V gene data show CDR1 as SGHRS and CDR2 as YFSETQ. V was cut by 1 base and J by 1 base, with 20 bases left in between. CDR3 residues: CASSLSSLGRGGQETQYF. CDR3 bases: TGCGCCAGCAGCTTGAGCTCATTGGGTAGGGGGGGCCAAGAGACCCAGTACTTC.

This clonotype was detected many times. The CDR3 DNA reads as TGTGCCAGCAGTTTGGATTCGGTCTCCTACGAGCAGTACTTC. Translating it yields CASSLDSVSYEQYF. The chain is built from TRBV28 and TRBJ2-7; D is undetermined. The CDR3 runs 14 residues. The V gene lost 3 bases and the J gene lost 0 bases, with 9 bases spanning the gap. The V gene's germline CDR1 is MDHEN and CDR2 SYDVKM.

This clonotype occurred a few times. The chain has TRBV5-6 and TRBJ2-5; D ambiguous. The CDR3 is 11 residues long. Trimming stripped 4 bases from V and 5 bases from J, with 6 bases between. Per germline, CDR1 SGHDT and CDR2 YYEEEE. The CDR3 region has the DNA TGTGCCAGCAGCCTCGCGGAGACCCAGTACTTC. It codes for CASSLAETQYF.

This clonotype showed up many times. The chain joins TRBV5-6 to TRBJ2-7; TRBD1 matches 9 bases. The CDR3 has 18 residues. The V gene end was trimmed by 4 bases and the J gene end by 0 bases; junction bases not matched to a gene: 14. CDR1 is SGHDT, CDR2 YYEEEE, per germline. This chain's CDR3 is CASSDTPGQGSSSYEQYF. The CDR3, as DNA: TGTGCCAGCAGCGACACACCGGGACAGGGCTCAAGCTCCTACGAGCAGTACTTC.

This clonotype was recorded at least ten times. This chain connects TRBV4-1 to TRBJ2-7; 9 nucleotides agree with TRBD2. Germline V CDR1 and CDR2: MGHRA, YSYEKL. This CDR3 is built from 16 residues. Germline trimming cut 1 base from V and 3 bases from J; bases unmatched to any gene: 7. The CDR3 DNA is TGCGCCAGCAGCCAAGGATCTAGCGGGACGTTCTACGAGCAGTACTTC. Translated: CASSQGSSGTFYEQYF.

This clonotype was recorded many times. This chain links TRBV13 with TRBJ2-5; no reliable D call. The CDR3 covers 15 residues. Deletions cut 1 base from V and 1 base from J, with 10 bases between. Germline-derived CDR1 and CDR2 are PRHDT and FYEKMQ (reference sequence). As DNA, the CDR3 is TGTGCCAGCAGCTTAGAGGGCAGGCCCCAAGAGACCCAGTACTTC. The encoded protein is CASSLEGRPQETQYF.

This sequence joins TRBV19 and TRBJ1-1; 10 nucleotides line up with TRBD1. The CDR3 totals 17 residues. Trimming removed 7 bases from V and 0 bases from J; junction bases left unmatched: 11. Germline assignment: CDR1 LNHDA and CDR2 SQIVND (reference sequence). This CDR3 reads CASIPARQGALNTEAFF. For the CDR3, the DNA is TGTGCCAGTATCCCCGCTCGACAGGGGGCCTTGAACACTGAAGCTTTCTTT.

The genes are TRBV7-9 and TRBJ2-5; 8 nucleotides align to TRBD2. CDR3 length: 15 amino acids. CDR1 and CDR2 from the germline V gene are SEHNR and FQNEAQ (reference sequence). V gave up 2 bases and J gave up 5 bases; unmatched junction bases: 7. CDR3 in amino acids: CASSLSTGGPETQYF. Written as DNA, the CDR3 is TGTGCCAGCAGCTTAAGTACGGGGGGGCCGGAGACCCAGTACTTC.

This clonotype was seen many times. The chain has TRBV29-1 and TRBJ1-2; 12 nucleotides align to TRBD1. From germline, CDR1 is SQVTM and CDR2 ANQGSEA. V lost 7 bases, J lost 4 bases, and 7 bases stayed unmatched. This CDR3 region has 14 residues. The CDR3: CSAGTGGVSYGYTF. In nucleotides, the CDR3 is TGCAGCGCCGGGACAGGGGGCGTTAGCTATGGCTACACCTTC.

This clonotype has a count of ten or more. As DNA, the CDR3 is TGTGCCAGCTCACCCCGGACAGGGCTGAATGAAAAACTGTTTTTT. Residues: CASSPRTGLNEKLFF. The rearrangement links TRBV18 to TRBJ1-4; 8 nucleotides agree with TRBD1. Germline V gives CDR1 KGHSH, CDR2 LQKENI. Unmatched junction bases numbered 5, after V lost 3 bases and J lost 5 bases. The CDR3 is 15 residues long. Together with reference TRBV18 and TRBJ1-4, the CDR3 gives the full variable domain: NAGVMQNPRHLVRRRGQEARLRCSPMKGHSHVYWYRQLPEEGLKFMVYLQKENIIDESGMPKERFSAEFPKEGPSILRIQQVVRGDSAAYFCASSPRTGLNEKLFFGSGTQLSVL.

In its sample, this clonotype was seen many times. The chain employs TRBV6-1 and TRBJ2-7, with TRBD1 as a possible D gene (5 bases). This CDR3 region has 13 residues. V was clipped by 3 bases and J by 4 bases, with 10 bases between them. Germline V lookup: CDR1 MNHNS, CDR2 SASEGT. Here the CDR3 DNA reads TGTGCCAGCAGTGACCGACAGCCTTACGAGCAGTACTTC. It specifies CASSDRQPYEQYF.